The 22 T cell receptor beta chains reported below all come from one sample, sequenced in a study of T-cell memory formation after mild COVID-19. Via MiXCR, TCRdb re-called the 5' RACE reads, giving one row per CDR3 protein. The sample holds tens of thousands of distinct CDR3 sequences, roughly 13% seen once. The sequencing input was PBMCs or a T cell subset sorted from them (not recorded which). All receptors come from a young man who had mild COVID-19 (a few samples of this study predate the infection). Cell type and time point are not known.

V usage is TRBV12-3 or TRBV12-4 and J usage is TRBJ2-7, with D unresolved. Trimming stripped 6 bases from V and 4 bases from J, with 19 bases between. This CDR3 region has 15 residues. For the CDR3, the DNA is TGTGCCAGCAGCCCCCGGCACCGAGAGATTTACGAGCAGTACTTC. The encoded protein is CASSPRHREIYEQYF.

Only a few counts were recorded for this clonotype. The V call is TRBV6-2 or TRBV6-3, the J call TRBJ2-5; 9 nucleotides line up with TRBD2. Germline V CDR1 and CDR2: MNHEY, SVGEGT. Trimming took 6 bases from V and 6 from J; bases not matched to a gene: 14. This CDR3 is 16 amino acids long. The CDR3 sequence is CASSQPRRGGRKTQYF. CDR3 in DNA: TGTGCCAGCAGCCAACCGCGGCGGGGGGGCCGAAAGACCCAGTACTTC.

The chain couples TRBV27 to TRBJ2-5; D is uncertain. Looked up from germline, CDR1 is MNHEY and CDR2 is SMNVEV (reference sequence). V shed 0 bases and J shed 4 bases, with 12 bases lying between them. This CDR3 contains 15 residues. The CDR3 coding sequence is TGTGCCAGCAGTTTATCGATCTCGACGGCAGAGACCCAGTACTTC. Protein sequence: CASSLSISTAETQYF.

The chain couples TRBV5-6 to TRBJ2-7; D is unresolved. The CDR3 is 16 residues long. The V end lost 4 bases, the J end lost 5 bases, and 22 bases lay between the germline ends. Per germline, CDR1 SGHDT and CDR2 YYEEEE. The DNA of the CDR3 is TGTGCCAGCAGCGCTCCCGGGTCCTACGAAGGGAACGAGCAGTACGTC. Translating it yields CASSAPGSYEGNEQYV.

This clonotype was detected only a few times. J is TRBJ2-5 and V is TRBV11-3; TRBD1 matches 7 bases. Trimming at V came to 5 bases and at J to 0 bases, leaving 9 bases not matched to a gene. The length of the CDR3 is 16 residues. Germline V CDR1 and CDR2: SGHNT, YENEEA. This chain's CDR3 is CASSPHAGTDQETQYF. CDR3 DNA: TGTGCCAGCAGCCCGCATGCCGGGACAGACCAAGAGACCCAGTACTTC. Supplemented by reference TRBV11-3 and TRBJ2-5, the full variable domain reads EAGVVQSPRYKIIEKKQPVAFWCNPISGHNTLYWYLQNLGQGPELLIRYENEEAVDDSQLPKDRFSAERLKGVDSTLKIQPAELGDSAVYLCASSPHAGTDQETQYFGPGTRLLVL.

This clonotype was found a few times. CDR3 in amino acids: CASSLRGDEQFF. DNA of the CDR3: TGTGCCAGCAGCTTAAGAGGGGACGAGCAGTTCTTC. The rearrangement joins TRBV7-9 to TRBJ2-1, with D perhaps assigned TRBD1 or TRBD2 (5 bases each). The CDR3 runs to 12 residues. Germline V gene sequence: CDR1 SEHNR, CDR2 FQNEAQ (reference sequence). The V end was cut by 2 bases, the J end by 10 bases, with 9 bases between.

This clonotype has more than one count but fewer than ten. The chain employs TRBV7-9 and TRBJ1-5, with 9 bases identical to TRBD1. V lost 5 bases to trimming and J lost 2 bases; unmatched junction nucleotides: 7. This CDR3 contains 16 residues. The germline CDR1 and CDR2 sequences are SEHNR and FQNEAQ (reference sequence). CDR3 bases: TGTGCCAGCAGCACGGGGGACAGGGACCGCAATCAGCCCCAGCATTTT. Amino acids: CASSTGDRDRNQPQHF.

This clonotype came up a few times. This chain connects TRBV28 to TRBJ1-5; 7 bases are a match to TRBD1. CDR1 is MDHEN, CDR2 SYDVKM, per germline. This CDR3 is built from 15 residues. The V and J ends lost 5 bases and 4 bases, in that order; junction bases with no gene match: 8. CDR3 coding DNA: TGTGCCAGCAGTCCGCCGGGACAGCGTAATCAGCCCCAGCATTTT. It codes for CASSPPGQRNQPQHF.

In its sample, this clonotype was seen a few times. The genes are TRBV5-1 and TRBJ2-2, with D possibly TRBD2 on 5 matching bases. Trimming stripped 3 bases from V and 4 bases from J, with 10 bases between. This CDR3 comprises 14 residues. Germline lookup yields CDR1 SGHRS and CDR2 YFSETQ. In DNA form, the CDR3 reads TGCGCCAGCAGCTACGGACTTGGCACCGGGGAGCTGTTTTTT. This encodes CASSYGLGTGELFF. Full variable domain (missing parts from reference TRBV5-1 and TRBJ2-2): KAGVTQTPRYLIKTRGQQVTLSCSPISGHRSVSWYQQTPGQGLQFLFEYFSETQRNKGNFPGRFSGRQFSNSRSEMNVSTLELGDSALYLCASSYGLGTGELFFGEGSRLTVL.

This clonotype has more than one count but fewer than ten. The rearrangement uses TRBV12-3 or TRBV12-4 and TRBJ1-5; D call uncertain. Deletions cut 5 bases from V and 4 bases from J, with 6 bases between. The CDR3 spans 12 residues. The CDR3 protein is CASSPRNQPQHF. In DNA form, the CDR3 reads TGTGCCAGCAGTCCCAGGAATCAGCCCCAGCATTTT.

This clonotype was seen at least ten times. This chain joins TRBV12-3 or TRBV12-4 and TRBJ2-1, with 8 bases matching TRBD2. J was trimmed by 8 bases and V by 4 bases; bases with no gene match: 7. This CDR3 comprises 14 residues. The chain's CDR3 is CASSSSGGPDEQFF. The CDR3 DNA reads TGTGCCAGCAGTTCATCGGGGGGGCCGGATGAGCAGTTCTTC.

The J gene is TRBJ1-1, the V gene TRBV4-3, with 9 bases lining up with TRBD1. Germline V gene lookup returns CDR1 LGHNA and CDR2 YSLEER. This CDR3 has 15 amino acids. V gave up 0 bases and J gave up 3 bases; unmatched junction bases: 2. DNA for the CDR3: TGCGCCAGCAGCCAAGATTGGACAGGGGACACTGAAGCTTTCTTT. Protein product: CASSQDWTGDTEAFF.

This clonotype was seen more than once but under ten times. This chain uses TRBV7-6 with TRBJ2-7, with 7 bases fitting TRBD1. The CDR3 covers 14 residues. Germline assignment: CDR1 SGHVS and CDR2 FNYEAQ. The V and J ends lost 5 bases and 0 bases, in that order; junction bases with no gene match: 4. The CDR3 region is CASSLGGLSYEQYF. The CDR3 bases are TGTGCCAGCAGCCTAGGGGGCCTCTCCTACGAGCAGTACTTC.

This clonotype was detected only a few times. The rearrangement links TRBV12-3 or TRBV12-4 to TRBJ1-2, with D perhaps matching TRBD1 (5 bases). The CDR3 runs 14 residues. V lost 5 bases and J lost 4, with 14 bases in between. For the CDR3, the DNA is TGTGCCAGCAGTCCCGGGACGGATCCCTATGGCTACACCTTC. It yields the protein CASSPGTDPYGYTF.

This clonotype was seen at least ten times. For the CDR3, the DNA is TGTGCCAGCAGTTTAACAGGGGCCAATGAGCAGTTCTTC. Translating it yields CASSLTGANEQFF. The rearrangement uses TRBV12-3 or TRBV12-4 and TRBJ2-1; TRBD1 matches 7 bases. Germline trimming cut 2 bases from V and 6 bases from J; bases unmatched to any gene: 1. The CDR3 contains 13 residues.

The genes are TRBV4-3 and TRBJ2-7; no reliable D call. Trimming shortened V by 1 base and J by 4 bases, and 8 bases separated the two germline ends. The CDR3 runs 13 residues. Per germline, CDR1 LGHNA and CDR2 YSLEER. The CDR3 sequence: CASSQAQLYEQYF. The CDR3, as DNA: TGCGCCAGCAGCCAAGCACAACTTTACGAGCAGTACTTC.

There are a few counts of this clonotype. CDR3 bases: TGTGCCAGCAGCGTAGGAGGGAATGAAGCTTTCTTT. Translated, it gives CASSVGGNEAFF. The chain combines TRBV9 with TRBJ1-1; D unclear. The CDR3 runs to 12 residues. Trimming left V 0 bases short and J 7 bases short, with 7 bases between. CDR1 and CDR2 from the germline V gene are SGDLS and YYNGEE.

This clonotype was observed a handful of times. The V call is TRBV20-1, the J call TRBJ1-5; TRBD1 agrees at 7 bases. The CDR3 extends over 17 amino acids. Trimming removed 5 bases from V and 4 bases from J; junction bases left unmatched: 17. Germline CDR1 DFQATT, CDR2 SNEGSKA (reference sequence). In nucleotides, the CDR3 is TGCAGTGCTCACGTCAAGGGAACAGGGGCCGGTAATCAGCCCCAGCATTTT. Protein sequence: CSAHVKGTGAGNQPQHF.

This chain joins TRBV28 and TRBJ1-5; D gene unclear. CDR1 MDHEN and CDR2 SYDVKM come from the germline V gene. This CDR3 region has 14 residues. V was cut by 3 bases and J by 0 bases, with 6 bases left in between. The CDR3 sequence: CASSLFFSNQPQHF. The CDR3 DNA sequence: TGTGCCAGCAGTTTGTTTTTTAGCAATCAGCCCCAGCATTTT.

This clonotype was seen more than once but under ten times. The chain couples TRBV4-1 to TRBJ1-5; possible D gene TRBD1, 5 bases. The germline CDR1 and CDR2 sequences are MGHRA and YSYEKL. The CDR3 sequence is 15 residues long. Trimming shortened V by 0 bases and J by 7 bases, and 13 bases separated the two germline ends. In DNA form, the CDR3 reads TGCGCCAGCAGCCAAGAGTCGGGGACGACGCAGCCCCAGCATTTT. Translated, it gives CASSQESGTTQPQHF.

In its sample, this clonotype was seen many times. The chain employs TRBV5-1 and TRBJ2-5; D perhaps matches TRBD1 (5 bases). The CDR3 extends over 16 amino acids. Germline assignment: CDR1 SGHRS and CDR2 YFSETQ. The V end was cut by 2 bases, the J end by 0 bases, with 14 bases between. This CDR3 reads CASSFMDSGNQETQYF. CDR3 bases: TGCGCCAGCAGCTTTATGGATTCAGGGAACCAAGAGACCCAGTACTTC.

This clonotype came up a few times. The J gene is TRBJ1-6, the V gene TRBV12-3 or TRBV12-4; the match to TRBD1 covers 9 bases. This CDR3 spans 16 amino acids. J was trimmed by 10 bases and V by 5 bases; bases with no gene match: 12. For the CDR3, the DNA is TGTGCCAGCAGTCTAACCGGGACAGGGTTCGGATCACCCCTCCACTTT. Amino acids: CASSLTGTGFGSPLHF.